This T cell receptor beta chain was identified in a study of cytomegalovirus exposure and HLA in healthy donors. Overall study findings and caveats: The authors listed 180 or so TCR beta chains as cytomegalovirus-associated. TCR beta sequences numbering roughly 16,000 were associated with HLA alleles at 0.05 false discovery rate in a later analysis. Analyzed later, most CMV-associated TCR beta chains appeared HLA-restricted.

13 Jbeta primers and 60 Vbeta primers were used for the PCR. Only in-frame clones appear in the TCRdb table, and some are missing; sequencing was by immunoSEQ multiplex PCR. This sample has 150,000 to 200,000 clones, with 55% to 70% found just once. A word on this clone: No antigen is known for it.

Material for sequencing was PBMCs. The TCR originated in a woman between 40 and 50 years old in good health and CMV-seropositive.

The CDR3: CASTISGGGEQYF. The CDR3 coding sequence is TGTGCCAGTACCATATCTGGGGGAGGCGAGCAGTACTTC. The V call is TRBV19, the J call TRBJ2-7, with D possibly matching TRBD2 (6 bases). Trimming took off 7 bases at V and 6 bases at J, with 16 bases between the two ends. The CDR3 runs 13 residues. The germline CDR1 and CDR2 sequences are LNHDA and SQIVND (reference sequence).